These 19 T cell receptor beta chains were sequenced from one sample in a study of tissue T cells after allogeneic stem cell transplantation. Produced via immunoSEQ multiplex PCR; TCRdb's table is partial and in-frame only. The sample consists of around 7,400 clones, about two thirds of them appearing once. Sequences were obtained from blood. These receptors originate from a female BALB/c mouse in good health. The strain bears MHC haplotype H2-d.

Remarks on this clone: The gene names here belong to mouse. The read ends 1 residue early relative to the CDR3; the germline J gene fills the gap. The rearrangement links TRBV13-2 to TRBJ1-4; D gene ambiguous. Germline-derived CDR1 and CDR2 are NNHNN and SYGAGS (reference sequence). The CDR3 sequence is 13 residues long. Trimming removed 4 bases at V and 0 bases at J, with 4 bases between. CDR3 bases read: TGTGCCAGCGGTCCAATTTCCAACGAAAGATTATTT. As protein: CASGPISNERLF. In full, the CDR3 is CASGPISNERLFF.

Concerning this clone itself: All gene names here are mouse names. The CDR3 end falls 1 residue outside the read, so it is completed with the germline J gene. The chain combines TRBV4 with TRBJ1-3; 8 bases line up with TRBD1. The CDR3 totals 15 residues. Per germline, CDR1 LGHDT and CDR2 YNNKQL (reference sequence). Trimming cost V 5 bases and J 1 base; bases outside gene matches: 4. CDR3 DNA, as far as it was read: TGTGCCAGCAGCCCCTGGACAGGGTCTGGAAATACGCTCTAT. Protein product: CASSPWTGSGNTLY. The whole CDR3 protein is CASSPWTGSGNTLYF. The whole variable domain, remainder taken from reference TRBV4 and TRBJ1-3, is ETAVFQTPNYHVTQVGNEVSFNCKQTLGHDTMYWYKQDSKKLLKIMFSYNNKQLIVNETVPRRFSPQSSDKAHLNLRIKSVEPEDSAVYLCASSPWTGSGNTLYFGEGSRLIVV.

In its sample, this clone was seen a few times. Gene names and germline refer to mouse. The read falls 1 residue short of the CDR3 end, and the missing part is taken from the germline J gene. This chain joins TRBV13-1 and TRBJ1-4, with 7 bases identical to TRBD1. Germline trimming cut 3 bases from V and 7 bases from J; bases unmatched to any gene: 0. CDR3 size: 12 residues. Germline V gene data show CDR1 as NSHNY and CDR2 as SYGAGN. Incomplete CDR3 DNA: TGTGCCAGCAGTGGACAGGGCGAAAGATTATTT. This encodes CASSGQGERLF. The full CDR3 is CASSGQGERLFF.

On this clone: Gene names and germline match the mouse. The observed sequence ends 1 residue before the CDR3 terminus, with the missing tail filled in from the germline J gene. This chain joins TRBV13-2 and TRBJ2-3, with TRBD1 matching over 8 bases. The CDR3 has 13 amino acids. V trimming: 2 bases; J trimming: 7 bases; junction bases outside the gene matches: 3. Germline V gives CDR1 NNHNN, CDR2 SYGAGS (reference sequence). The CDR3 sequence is CASGEGTGKTLYF. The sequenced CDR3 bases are TGTGCCAGCGGTGAGGGGACAGGTAAAACGCTGTAT.

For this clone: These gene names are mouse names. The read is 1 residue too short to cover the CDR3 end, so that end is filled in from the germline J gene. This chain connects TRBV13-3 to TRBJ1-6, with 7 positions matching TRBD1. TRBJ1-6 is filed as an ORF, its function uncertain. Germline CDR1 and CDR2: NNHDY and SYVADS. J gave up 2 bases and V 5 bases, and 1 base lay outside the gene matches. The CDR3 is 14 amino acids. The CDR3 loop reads CASRGTAYNSPLYF. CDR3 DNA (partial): TGTGCCAGCAGGGGGACAGCCTATAATTCGCCCCTCTAC.

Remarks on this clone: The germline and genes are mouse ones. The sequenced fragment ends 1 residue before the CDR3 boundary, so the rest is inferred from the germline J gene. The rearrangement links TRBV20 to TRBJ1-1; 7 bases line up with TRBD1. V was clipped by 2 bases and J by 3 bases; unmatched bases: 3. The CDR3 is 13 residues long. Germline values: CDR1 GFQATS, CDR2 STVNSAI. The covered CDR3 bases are TGTGGTGCTAGGAAGGGGGCGGACACAGAAGTCTTC. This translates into CGARKGADTEVF. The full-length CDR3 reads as CGARKGADTEVFF.

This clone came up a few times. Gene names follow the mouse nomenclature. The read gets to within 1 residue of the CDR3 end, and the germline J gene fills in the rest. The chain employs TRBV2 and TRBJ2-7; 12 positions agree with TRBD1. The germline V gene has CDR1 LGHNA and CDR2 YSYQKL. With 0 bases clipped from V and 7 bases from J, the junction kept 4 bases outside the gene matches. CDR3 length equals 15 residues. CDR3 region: CASSQDGTGGGEQYF. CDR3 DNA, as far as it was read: TGTGCCAGCAGCCAAGATGGGACAGGGGGCGGGGAACAGTAC.

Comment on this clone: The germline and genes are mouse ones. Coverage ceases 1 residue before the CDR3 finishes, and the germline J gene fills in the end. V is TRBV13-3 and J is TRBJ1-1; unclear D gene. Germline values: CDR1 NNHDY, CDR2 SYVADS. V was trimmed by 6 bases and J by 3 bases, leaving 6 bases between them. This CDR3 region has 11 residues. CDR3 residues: CASKADTEVFF. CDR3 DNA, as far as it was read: TGTGCCAGCAAGGCAGACACAGAAGTCTTC.

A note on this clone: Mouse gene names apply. CDR3 DNA (partial): TGTGCCAGCAGCCAAGACTGGGGGGGCCGCCAAGACACCCAGTAC. Translating gives CASSQDWGGRQDTQY. The entire CDR3 sequence reads CASSQDWGGRQDTQYF. The chain carries TRBV2 and TRBJ2-5; TRBD2 matches at 10 bases. The CDR3 end falls 1 residue outside the read, so it is completed with the germline J gene. The J segment lost 2 bases and the V segment lost 0 bases, leaving 2 bases of the junction unmatched. Germline-derived CDR1 and CDR2 are LGHNA and YSYQKL. The CDR3 has 16 amino acids.

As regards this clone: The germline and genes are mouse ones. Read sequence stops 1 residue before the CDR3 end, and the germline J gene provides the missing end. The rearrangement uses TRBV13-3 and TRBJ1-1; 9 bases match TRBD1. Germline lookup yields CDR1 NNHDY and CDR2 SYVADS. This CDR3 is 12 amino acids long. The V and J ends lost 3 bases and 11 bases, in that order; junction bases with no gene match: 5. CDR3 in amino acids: CASSGRDRDVFF. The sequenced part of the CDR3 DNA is TGTGCCAGCAGTGGCCGGGACAGGGACGTCTTC.

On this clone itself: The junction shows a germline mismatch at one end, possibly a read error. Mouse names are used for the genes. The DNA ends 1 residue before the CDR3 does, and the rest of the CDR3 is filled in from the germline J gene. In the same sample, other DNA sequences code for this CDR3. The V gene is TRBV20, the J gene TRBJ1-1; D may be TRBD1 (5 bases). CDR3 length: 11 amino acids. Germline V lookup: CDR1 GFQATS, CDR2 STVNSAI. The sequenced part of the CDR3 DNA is TGTGGTGCTGGGGACGGAACAGAAGTCTTC. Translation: CGAGDGTEVF. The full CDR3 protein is CGAGDGTEVFF.

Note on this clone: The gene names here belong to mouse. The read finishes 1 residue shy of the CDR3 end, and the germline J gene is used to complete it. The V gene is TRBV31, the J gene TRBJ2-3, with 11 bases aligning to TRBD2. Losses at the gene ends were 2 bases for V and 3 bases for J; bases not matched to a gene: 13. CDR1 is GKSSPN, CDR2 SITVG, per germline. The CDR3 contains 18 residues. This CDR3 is CAWSSFLGLGGRAETLYF. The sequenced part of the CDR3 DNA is TGTGCCTGGAGTTCCTTTCTCGGACTGGGGGGACGGGCAGAAACGCTGTAT.

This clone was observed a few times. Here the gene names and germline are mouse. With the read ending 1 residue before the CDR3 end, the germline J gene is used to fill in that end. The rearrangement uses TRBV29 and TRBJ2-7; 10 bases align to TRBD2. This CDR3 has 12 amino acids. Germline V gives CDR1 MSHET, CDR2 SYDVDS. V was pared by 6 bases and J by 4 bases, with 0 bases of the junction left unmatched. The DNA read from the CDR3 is TGTGCTAGCAGGACTGGGGGGTATGAACAGTAC. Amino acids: CASRTGGYEQY. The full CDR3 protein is CASRTGGYEQYF.

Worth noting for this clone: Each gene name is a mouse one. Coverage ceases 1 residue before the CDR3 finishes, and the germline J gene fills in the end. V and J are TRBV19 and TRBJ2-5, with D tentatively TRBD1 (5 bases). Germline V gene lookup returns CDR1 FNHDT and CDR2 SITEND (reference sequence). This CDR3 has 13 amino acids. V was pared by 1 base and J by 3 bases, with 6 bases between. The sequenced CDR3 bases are TGTGCCAGCAGTATAAGGGGACAAGACACCCAGTAC. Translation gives CASSIRGQDTQY. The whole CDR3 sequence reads CASSIRGQDTQYF.

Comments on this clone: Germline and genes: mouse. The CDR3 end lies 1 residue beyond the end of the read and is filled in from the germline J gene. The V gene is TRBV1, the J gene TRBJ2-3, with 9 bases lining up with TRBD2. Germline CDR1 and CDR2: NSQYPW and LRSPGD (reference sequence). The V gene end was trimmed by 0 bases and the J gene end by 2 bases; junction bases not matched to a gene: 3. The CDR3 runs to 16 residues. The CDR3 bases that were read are TGCACCTGCAGTGCAGATCGTGGGGGGGCTGCAGAAACGCTGTAT. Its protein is CTCSADRGGAAETLY. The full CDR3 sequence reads CTCSADRGGAAETLYF.

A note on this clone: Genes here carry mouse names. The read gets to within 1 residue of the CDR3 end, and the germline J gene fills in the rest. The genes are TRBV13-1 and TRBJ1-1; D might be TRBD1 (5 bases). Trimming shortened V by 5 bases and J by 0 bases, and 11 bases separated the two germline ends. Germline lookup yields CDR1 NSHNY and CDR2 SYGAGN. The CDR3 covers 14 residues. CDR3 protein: CASRPDSANTEVFF. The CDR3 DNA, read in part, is TGTGCCAGCAGACCCGACAGCGCAAACACAGAAGTCTTC.

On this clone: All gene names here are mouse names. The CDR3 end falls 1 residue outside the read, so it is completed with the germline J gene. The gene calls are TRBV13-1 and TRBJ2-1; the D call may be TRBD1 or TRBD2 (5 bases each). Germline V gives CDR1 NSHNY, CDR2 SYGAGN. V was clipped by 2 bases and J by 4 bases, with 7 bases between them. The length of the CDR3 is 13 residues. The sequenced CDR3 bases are TGTGCCAGCAGTGAGGGGGAGTATGCTGAGCAGTTC. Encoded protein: CASSEGEYAEQF. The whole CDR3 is CASSEGEYAEQFF.

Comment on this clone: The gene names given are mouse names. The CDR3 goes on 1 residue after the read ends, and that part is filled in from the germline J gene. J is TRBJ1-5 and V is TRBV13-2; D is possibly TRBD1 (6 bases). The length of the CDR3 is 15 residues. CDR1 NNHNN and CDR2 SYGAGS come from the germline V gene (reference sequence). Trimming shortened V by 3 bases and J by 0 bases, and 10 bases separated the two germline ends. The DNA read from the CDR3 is TGTGCCAGCGGTGGCGGGACAAATAACAACCAGGCTCCGCTT. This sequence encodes CASGGGTNNNQAPL. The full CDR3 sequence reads CASGGGTNNNQAPLF.

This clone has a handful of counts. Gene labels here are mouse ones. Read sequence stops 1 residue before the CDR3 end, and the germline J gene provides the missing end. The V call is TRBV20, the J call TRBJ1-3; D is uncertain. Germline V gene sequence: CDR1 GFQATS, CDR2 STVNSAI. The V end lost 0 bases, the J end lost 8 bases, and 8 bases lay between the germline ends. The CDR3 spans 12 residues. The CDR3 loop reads CGAREGRDTLYF. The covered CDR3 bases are TGTGGTGCTAGGGAGGGGAGGGATACGCTCTAT.